This T cell receptor beta chain was sequenced for a study of human T cells and chemical hapten exposure. The time point denotes: patch test 2, 6 weeks after DPC sensitization. The treatment is: therapeutic diphenylcyclopropenone sensitization with weekly scalp DPC. The library gave individual cDNA molecules unique molecular identifiers. TCRdb called the RACE reads again in MiXCR, with one record for every CDR3 protein. The profile shows some 100,000 distinct CDR3 sequences, about 9.3% of them singletons. This clonotype has just a few counts. CDR1 and CDR2 from the germline V gene are WNHNN and SYGVQD (reference sequence). The CDR3 consists of 14 residues. Losses at the gene ends were 10 bases for V and 6 bases for J; bases not matched to a gene: 9.

The chain uses TRBV10-1 and TRBJ2-7; 13 bases match TRBD2. Sample: whole blood, taken in connection with sensitization to the hapten diphenylcyclopropenone (DPC). This clonotype was sampled from a woman aged 40 to 55 with alopecia areata. Some clones in this sample may be carry-over from other donors' samples. The CDR3 region is CANGGLAGVCEQYF. Here the CDR3 DNA reads TGCGCCAACGGAGGACTAGCGGGGGTATGCGAGCAGTACTTC.